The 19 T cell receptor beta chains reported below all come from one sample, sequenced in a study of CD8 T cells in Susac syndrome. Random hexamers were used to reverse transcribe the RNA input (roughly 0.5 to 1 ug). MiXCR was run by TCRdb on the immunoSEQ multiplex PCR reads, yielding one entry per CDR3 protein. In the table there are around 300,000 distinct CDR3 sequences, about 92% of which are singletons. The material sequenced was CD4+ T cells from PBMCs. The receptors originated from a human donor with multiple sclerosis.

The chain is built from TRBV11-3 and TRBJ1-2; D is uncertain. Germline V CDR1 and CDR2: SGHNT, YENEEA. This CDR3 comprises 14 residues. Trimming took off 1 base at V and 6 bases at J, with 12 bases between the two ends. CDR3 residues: CASSLAGPDHGYTF. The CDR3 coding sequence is TGTGCCAGCAGCTTAGCCGGTCCTGACCATGGCTACACCTTC.

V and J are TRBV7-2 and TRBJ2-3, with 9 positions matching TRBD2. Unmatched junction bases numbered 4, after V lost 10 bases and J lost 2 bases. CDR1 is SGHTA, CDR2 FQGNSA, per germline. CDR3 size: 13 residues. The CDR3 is CATKRGDTDTQYF. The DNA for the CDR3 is TGTGCCACCAAGCGGGGGGACACAGATACGCAGTATTTT.

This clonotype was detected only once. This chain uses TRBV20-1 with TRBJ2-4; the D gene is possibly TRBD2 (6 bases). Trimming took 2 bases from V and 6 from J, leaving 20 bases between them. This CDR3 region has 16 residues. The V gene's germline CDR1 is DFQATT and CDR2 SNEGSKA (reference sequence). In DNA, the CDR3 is TGCAGTGCTAGACGAAATAGCGGTATGCTCGGAAACATTCAGTACTTC. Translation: CSARRNSGMLGNIQYF.

The CDR3 protein is CASRAPNTGELFF. As DNA, the CDR3 is TGTGCCAGCAGGGCGCCGAACACCGGGGAGCTGTTTTTT. The rearrangement links TRBV21-1 to TRBJ2-2; whether TRBD1, the table's D call, matches the DNA was not checked. TRBV21-1 is given as a pseudogene. This CDR3 has 13 amino acids.

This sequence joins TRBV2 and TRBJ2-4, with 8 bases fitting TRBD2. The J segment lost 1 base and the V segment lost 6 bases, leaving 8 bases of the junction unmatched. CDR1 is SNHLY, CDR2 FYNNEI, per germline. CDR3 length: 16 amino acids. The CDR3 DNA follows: TGTGCCAGCAGCGCCCAGGGCGGGAGGGCCAAAAACATTCAGTACTTC. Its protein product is CASSAQGGRAKNIQYF.

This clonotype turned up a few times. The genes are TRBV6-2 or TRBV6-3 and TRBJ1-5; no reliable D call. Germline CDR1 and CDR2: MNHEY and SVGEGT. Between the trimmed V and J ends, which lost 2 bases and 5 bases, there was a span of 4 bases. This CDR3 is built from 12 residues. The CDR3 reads CASSYPDQPQHF. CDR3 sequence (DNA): TGTGCCAGCAGTTACCCGGATCAGCCCCAGCATTTT.

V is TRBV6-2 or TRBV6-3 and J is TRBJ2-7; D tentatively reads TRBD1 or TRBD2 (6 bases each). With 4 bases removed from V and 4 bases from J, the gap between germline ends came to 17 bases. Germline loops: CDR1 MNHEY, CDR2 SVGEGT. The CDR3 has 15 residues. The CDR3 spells CASSSSWGARYEQYF. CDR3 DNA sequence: TGTGCCAGCAGTTCGTCCTGGGGGGCGAGGTACGAGCAGTACTTC.

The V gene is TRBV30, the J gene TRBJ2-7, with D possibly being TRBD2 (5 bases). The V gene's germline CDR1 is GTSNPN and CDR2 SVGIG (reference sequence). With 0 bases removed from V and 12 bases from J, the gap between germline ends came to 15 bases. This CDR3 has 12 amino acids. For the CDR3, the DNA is TGTGCCTGGAGTGTACGAGGGCGGTCGGGGTACTTC. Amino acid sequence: CAWSVRGRSGYF.

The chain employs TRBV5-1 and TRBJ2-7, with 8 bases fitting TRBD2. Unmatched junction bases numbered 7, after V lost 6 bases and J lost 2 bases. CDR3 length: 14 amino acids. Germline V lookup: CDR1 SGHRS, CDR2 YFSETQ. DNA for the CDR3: TGCGCCAGCAATGAGTTCGGGGGGGCCTACGAGCAGTACTTC. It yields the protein CASNEFGGAYEQYF.

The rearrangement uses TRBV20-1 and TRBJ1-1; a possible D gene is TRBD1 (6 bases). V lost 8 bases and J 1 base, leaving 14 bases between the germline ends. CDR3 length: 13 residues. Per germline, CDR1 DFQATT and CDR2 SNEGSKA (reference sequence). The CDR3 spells CSTQGHRNTEAFF. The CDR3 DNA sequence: TGCAGTACACAGGGACATCGGAACACTGAAGCTTTCTTT.

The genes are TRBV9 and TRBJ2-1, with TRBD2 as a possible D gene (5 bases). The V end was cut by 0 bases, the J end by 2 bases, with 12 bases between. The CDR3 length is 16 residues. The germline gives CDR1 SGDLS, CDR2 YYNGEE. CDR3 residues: CASSVEDDYPYNEQFF. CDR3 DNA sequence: TGTGCCAGCAGCGTAGAAGACGACTATCCCTACAATGAGCAGTTCTTC.

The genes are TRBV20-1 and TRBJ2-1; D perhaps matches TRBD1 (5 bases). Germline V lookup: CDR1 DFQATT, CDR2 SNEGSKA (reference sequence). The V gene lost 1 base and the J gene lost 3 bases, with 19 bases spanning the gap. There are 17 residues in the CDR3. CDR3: CSARGGSSDLYYNEQFF. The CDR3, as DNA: TGCAGTGCTAGAGGGGGCTCGTCGGACCTCTACTACAATGAGCAGTTCTTC.

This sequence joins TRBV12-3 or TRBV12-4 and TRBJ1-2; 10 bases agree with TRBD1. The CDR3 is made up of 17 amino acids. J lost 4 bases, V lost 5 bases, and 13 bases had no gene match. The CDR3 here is CASSAAGDRGLIYGYTF. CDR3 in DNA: TGTGCCAGCAGTGCCGCCGGGGACAGGGGCTTGATCTATGGCTACACCTTC.

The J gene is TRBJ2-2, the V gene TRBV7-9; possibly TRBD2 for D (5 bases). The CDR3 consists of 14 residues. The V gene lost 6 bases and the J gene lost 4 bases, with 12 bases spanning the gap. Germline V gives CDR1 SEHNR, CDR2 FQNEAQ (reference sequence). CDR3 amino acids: CASRPTGGTGELFF. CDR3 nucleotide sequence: TGTGCCAGCAGGCCGACTGGAGGCACCGGGGAGCTGTTTTTT.

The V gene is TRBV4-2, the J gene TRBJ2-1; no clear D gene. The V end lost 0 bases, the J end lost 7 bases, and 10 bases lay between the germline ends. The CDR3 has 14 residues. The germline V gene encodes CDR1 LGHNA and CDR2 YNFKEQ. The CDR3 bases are TGTGCCAGCAGCCAAGAACCCGGACGGAATGAGCAGTTCTTC. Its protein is CASSQEPGRNEQFF.

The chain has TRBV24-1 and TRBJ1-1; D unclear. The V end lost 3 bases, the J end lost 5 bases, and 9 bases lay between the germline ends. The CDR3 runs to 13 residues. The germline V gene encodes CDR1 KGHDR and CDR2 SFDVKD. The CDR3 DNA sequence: TGTGCCACCAGTGATCCCATGGCTACTGAAGCTTTCTTT. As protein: CATSDPMATEAFF.

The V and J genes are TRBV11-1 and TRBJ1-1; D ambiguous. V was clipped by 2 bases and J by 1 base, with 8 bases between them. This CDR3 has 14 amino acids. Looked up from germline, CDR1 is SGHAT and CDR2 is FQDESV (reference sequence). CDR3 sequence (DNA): TGTGCCAGCAGCTTAAATGGTAAGAACACTGAAGCTTTCTTT. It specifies CASSLNGKNTEAFF. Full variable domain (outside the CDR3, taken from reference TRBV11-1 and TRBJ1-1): EAEVAQSPRYKITEKSQAVAFWCDPISGHATLYWYRQILGQGPELLVQFQDESVVDDSQLPKDRFSAERLKGVDSTLKIQPAELGDSAMYLCASSLNGKNTEAFFGQGTRLTVV.

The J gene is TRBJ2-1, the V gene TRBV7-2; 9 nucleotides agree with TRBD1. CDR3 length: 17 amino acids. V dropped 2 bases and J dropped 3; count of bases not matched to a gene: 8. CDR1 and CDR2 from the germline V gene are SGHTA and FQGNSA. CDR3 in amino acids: CASSLWRGTGIYNEQFF. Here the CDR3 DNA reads TGTGCCAGCAGCTTATGGAGGGGGACAGGGATCTACAATGAGCAGTTCTTC.

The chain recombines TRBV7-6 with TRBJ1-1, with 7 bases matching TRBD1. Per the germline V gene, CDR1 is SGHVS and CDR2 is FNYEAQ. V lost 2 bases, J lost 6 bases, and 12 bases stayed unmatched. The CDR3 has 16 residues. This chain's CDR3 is CASSLIPLGDRAEAFF. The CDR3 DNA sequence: TGTGCCAGCAGCTTAATTCCCTTGGGCGACAGGGCTGAAGCTTTCTTT.